Sequencing of this T cell receptor beta chain was carried out in a study of T cell changes during pregnancy in multiple sclerosis (dated by TCRdb to about 2019). With respect to the entire study: The study looked at changes in the T cell repertoire across pregnancy in women with multiple sclerosis.

The germline V and J ends show losses of 1 base and 4 bases respectively, and no gene match explains 13 bases of the junction. The CDR3 numbers 18 residues from cysteine through phenylalanine. Only the CDR3 DNA stays, 54 bases, in frame from base 1. CDR1 and CDR2, per the germline V gene, are MGHRA and YSYEKL. The library was generated by the immunoSEQ multiplex PCR assay. Drawn from immuneACCESS, this table holds only the in-frame rearrangements with V and J called that TCRdb kept. Clones are partly lost; checked studies trace under half to an unresolved V gene and leave the rest unexplained. Counted in this sample were 50,000 to 60,000 clones; around 91% of them appeared once. Together, the top ten hold roughly 1.8% of the sample. To note about this clone: The antigen it binds to is not known. Base qualities were left out, and no much larger clone turns up one base away.

The V and J genes are TRBV4-1 and TRBJ1-3, with TRBD1 identical over 7 junction bases. Source: peripheral blood, taken after pregnancy. This receptor was taken from a female donor with multiple sclerosis, enrolled in a pregnancy study. The nucleotides read TGCGCCAGCAGCCAAGGCCCCCAGACAGGGCGGATAGGAAACACCATATATTTT. It codes for CASSQGPQTGRIGNTIYF.